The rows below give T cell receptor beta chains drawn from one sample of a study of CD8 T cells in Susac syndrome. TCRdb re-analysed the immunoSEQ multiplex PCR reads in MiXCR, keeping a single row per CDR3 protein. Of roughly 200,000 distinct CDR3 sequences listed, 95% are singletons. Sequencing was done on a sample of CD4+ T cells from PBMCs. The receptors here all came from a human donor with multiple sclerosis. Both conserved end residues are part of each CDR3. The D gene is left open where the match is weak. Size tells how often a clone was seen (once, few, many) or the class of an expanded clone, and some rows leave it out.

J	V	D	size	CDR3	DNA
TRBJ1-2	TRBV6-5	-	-	CASSYSPRGYGYTF	TGTGCCAGCAGTTACTCCCCTCGGGGCTATGGCTACACCTTC
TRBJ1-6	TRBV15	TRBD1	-	CATSRGDRGSPLHF	TGTGCCACCAGCAGAGGGGACAGGGGATCACCCCTCCACTTT
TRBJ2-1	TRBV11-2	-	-	CASSLDPGPLYNEQFF	TGTGCCAGCAGCTTAGATCCGGGACCCCTCTACAATGAGCAGTTCTTC
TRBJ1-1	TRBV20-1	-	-	CSANPTVNTEAFF	TGCAGTGCGAATCCAACCGTCAACACTGAAGCTTTCTTT
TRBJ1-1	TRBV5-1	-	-	CASSLGQTGTVEAFF	TGCGCCAGCAGCTTGGGACAAACCGGGACGGTTGAAGCTTTCTTT
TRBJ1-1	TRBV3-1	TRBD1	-	CASSQDGTVNTEAFF	TGTGCCAGCAGCCAAGATGGGACAGTGAACACTGAAGCTTTCTTT
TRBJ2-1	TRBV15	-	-	CATSRDSASYNEQFF	TGTGCCACCAGCAGAGATTCTGCCTCCTACAATGAGCAGTTCTTC
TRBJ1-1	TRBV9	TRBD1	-	CASSRGQENTEAFF	TGTGCCAGCAGCCGGGGACAGGAGAACACTGAAGCTTTCTTT
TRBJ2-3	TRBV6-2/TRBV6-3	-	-	CASSYTGDTQYF	TGTGCCAGCAGTTACACGGGAGATACGCAGTATTTT
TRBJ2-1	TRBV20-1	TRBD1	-	CSAWTGQVHNEQFF	TGCAGTGCTTGGACAGGTCAGGTCCACAATGAGCAGTTCTTC
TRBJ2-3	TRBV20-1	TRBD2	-	CSAGDGGAGTDTQYF	TGCAGTGCTGGGGACGGGGGGGCCGGCACAGATACGCAGTATTTT
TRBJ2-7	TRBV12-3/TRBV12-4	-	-	CSSRASSYEQYF	TGTAGCAGTAGAGCCAGCTCCTACGAGCAGTACTTC
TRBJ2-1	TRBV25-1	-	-	CASRTGLYNEQFF	TGTGCCAGCAGGACAGGATTATACAATGAGCAGTTCTTC
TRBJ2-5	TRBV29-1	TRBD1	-	CSVGGQGQGGETQYF	TGCAGCGTTGGAGGCCAAGGACAGGGAGGAGAGACCCAGTACTTC
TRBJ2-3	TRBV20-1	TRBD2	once	CSADGTSGGNTDTQYF	TGCAGTGCAGACGGGACTAGCGGGGGGAATACAGATACGCAGTATTTT
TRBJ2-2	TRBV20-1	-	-	CSARPRQGTGELFF	TGCAGTGCTCGTCCAAGGCAGGGAACCGGGGAGCTGTTTTTT
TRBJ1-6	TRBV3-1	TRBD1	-	CASSQDLRDRFFYNSPLHF	TGTGCCAGCAGCCAAGATCTAAGGGACAGGTTTTTTTATAATTCACCCCTCCACTTT
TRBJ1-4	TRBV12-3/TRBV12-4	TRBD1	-	CASSQGATDEKLFF	TGTGCCAGCAGTCAGGGGGCGACTGATGAAAAACTGTTTTTT
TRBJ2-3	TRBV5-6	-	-	CASSARGGTQYF	TGTGCCAGCAGCGCACGGGGAGGAACGCAGTATTTT
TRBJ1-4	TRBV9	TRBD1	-	CASSARDRGRLGEKLFF	TGTGCCAGCAGCGCCCGGGACAGGGGGCGCCTTGGTGAAAAACTGTTTTTT
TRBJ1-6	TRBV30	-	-	CAWSKGPMTPLHF	TGTGCCTGGAGTAAGGGCCCGATGACACCCCTCCACTTT
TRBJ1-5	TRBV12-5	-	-	CASTRVSGQPQHF	TGTGCTAGTACGAGGGTGTCAGGCCAGCCCCAGCATTTT
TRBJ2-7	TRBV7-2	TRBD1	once	CASSFRTGRFSYEQYF	TGTGCCAGCAGCTTCAGGACAGGGCGATTCTCCTACGAGCAGTACTTC
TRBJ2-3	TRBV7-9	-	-	CASGRYSSTDTQYF	TGTGCCAGCGGACGGTACTCTAGCACAGATACGCAGTATTTT
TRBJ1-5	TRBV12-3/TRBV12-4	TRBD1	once	CAGAGTGNQPQHF	TGTGCCGGTGCCGGGACAGGCAATCAGCCCCAGCATTTT
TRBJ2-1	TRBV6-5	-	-	CASSYSGTSSYNEQFF	TGTGCCAGCAGTTACTCGGGCACTTCCTCCTACAATGAGCAGTTCTTC
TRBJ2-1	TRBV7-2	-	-	CASSFMKNSDNEQFF	TGTGCCAGCAGCTTTATGAAGAACAGCGACAATGAGCAGTTCTTC
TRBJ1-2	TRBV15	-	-	CATSRLTGLELPYGYTF	TGTGCCACCAGCAGATTGACGGGATTAGAACTGCCCTATGGCTACACCTTC
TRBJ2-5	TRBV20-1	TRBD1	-	CSATTDRDLRTQYF	TGCAGTGCTACCACTGACAGGGACCTCAGGACCCAGTACTTC
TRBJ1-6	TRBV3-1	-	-	CASSQGYNSPLHF	TGTGCCAGCAGCCAGGGGTATAATTCACCCCTCCACTTT
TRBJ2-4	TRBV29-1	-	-	CSVEDGMRNIQYF	TGCAGCGTTGAGGACGGAATGAGAAACATTCAGTACTTC
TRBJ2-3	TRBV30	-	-	CAWVGGGDTQYF	TGTGCCTGGGTAGGGGGAGGCGATACGCAGTATTTT
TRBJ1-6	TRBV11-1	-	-	CASSRSGAIYNSPLHF	TGTGCCAGCAGCCGCTCAGGGGCAATCTATAATTCACCCCTCCACTTT
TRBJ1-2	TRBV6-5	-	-	CASSYKGSDTF	TGTGCCAGCAGTTACAAGGGATCCGACACCTTC
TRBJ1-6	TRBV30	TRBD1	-	CAWSDDRGASNSPLHF	TGTGCCTGGAGCGACGACAGGGGTGCGTCTAATTCACCCCTCCACTTT
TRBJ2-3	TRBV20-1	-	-	CSAPLAGSTDTQYF	TGCAGTGCTCCCTTGGCGGGTAGCACAGATACGCAGTATTTT
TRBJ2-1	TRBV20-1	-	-	CSAFRDPTDNEQFF	TGCAGTGCTTTCCGGGACCCAACTGACAATGAGCAGTTCTTC
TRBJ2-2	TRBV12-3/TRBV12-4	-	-	CASWKTQGTGELFF	TGTGCCAGCTGGAAAACACAGGGCACCGGGGAGCTGTTTTTT
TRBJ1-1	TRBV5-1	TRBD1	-	CASSQRQGEGTEAFF	TGCGCCAGCAGCCAAAGACAGGGGGAGGGTACTGAAGCTTTCTTT
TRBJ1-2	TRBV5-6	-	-	CASSLGSYGYTF	TGTGCCAGCAGCTTGGGTAGTTATGGCTACACCTTC
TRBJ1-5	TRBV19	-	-	CASILTRNSNQPQHF	TGTGCCAGTATCCTTACACGGAACAGCAATCAGCCCCAGCATTTT
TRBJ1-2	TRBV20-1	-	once	CSARGVVQGGYGYTF	TGCAGTGCTAGAGGCGTCGTCCAGGGCGGCTATGGCTACACCTTC
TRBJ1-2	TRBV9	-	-	CASSIPLGGYTF	TGTGCCAGCAGCATCCCATTGGGCGGCTACACCTTC